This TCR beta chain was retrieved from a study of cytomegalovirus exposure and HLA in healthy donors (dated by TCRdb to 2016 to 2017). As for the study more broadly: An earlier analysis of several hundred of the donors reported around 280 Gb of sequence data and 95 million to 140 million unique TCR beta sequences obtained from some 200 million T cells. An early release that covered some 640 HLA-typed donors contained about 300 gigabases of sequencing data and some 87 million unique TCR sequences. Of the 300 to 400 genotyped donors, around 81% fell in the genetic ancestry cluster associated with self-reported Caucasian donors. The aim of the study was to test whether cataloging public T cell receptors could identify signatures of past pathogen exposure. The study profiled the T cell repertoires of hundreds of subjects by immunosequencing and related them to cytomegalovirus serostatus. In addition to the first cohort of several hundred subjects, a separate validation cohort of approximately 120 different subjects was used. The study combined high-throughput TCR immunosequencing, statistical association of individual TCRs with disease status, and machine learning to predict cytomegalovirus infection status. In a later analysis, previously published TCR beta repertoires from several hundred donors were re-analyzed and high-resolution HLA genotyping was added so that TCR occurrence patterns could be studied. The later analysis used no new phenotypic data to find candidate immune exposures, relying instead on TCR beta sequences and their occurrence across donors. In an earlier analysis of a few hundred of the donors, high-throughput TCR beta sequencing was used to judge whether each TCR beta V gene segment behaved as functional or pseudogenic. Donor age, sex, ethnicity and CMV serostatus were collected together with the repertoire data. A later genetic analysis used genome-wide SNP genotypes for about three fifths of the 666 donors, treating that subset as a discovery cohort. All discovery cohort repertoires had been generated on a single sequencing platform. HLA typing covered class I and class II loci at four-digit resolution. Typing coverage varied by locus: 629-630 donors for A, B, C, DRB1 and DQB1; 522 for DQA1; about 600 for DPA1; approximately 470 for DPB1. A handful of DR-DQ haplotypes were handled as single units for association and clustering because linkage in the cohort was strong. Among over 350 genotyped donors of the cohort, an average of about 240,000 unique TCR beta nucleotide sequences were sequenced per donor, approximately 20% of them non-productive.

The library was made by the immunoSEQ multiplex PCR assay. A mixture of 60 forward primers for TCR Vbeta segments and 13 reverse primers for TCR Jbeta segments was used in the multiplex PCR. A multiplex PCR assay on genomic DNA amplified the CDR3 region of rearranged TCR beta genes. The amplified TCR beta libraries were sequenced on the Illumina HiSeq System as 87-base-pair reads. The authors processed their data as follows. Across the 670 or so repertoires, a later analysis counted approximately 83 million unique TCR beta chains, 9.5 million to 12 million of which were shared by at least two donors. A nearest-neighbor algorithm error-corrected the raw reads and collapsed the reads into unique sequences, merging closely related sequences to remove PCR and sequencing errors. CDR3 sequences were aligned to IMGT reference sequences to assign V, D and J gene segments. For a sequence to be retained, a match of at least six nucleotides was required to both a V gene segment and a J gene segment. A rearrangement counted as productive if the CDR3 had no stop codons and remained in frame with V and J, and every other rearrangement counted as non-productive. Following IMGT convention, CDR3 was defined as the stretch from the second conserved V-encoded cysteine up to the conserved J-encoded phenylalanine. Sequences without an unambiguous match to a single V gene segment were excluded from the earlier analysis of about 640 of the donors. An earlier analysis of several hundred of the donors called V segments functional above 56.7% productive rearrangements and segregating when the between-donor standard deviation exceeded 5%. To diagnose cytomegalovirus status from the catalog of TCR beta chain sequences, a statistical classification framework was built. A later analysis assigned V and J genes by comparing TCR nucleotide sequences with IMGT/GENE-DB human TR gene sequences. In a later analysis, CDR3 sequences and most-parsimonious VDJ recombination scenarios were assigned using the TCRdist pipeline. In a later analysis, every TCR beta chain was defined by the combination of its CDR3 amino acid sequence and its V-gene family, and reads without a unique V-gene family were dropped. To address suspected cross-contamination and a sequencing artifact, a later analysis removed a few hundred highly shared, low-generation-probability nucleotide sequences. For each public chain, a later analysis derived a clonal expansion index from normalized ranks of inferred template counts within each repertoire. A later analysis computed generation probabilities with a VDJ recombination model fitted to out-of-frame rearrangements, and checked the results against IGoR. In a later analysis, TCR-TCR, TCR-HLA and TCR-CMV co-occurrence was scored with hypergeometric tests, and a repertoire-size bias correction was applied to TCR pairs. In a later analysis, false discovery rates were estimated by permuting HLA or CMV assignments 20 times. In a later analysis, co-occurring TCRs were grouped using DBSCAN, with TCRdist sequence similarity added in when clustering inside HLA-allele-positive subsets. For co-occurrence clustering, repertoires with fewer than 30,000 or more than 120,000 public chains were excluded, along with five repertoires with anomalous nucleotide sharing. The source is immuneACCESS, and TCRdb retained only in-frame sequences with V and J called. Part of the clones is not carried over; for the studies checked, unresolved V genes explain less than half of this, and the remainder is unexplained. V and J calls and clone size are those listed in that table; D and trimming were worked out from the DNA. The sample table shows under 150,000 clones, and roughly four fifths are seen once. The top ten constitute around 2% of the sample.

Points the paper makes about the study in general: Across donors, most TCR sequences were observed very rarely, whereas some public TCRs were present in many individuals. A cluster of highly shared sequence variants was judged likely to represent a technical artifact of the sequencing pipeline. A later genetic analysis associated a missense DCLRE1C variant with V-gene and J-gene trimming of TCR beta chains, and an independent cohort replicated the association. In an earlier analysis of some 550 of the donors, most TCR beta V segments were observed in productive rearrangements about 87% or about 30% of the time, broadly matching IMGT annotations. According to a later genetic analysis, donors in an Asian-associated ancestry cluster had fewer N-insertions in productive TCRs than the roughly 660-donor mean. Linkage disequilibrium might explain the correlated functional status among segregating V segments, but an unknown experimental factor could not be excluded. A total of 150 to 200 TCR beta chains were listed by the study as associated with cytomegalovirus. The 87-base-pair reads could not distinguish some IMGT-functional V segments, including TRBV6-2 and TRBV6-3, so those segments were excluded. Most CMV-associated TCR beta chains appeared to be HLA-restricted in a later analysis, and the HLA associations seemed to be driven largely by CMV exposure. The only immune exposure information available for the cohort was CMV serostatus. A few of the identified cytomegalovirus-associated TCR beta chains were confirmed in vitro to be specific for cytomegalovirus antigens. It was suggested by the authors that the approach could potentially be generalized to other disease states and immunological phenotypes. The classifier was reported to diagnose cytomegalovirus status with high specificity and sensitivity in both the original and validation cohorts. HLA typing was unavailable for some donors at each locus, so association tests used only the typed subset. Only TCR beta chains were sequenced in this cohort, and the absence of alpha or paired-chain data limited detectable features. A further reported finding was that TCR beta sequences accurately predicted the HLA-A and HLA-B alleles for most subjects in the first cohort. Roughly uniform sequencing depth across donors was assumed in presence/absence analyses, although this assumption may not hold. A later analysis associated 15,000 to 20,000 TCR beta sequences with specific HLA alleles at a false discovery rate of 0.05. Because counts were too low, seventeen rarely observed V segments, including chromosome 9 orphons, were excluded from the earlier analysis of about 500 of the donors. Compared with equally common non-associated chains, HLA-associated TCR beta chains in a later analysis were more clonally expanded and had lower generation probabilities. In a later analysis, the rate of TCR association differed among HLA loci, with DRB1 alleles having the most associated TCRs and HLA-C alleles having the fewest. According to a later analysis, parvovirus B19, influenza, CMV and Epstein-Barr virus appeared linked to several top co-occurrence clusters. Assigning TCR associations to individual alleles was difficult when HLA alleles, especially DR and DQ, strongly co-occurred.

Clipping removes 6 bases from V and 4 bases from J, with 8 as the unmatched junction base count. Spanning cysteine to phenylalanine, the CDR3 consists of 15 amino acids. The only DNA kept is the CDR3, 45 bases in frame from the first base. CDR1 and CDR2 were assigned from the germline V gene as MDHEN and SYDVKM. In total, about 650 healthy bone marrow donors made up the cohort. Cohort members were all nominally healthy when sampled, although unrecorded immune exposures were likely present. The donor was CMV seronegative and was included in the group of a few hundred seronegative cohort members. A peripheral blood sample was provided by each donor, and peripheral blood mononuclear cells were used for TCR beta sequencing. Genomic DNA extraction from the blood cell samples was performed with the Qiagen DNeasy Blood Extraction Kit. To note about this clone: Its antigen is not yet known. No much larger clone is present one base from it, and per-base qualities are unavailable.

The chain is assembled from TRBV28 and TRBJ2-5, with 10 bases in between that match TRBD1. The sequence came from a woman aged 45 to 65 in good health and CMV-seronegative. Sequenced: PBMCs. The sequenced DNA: TGTGCCAGCAGCGCGGGACAGGGGTACGCAGAGACCCAGTACTTC. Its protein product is CASSAGQGYAETQYF.